What follows are 9 T cell receptor beta chains derived from one specimen sequenced in a study of T cell clonotyping in hematopoietic cell transplantation. The data were produced by immunoSEQ multiplex PCR, yet TCRdb's version contains in-frame clones alone and is incomplete. The top ten hold 7.5% to 10% of the sample, which has roughly 13,000 clones, around 62% seen once. Sequencing was done on a sample of PBMCs. These receptors came from a human donor who either received an allogeneic hematopoietic cell transplant for a myeloid malignancy or was a related donor (not recorded which). Some clones in this sample may be carry-over from other donors' samples.

This clone was detected only a few times. The chain is built from TRBV5-4 and TRBJ2-3; D gene unclear. The V gene's germline CDR1 is SGHNT and CDR2 YYREEE (reference sequence). With 4 bases removed from V and 5 bases from J, the gap between germline ends came to 11 bases. CDR3 length equals 13 residues. The CDR3 loop reads CASSKDREDTQYF. DNA for the CDR3: TGTGCCAGCAGCAAAGACCGTGAAGATACGCAGTATTTT.

This clone was counted only a few times. The chain uses TRBV4-3 and TRBJ1-5; D gene ambiguous. In germline, CDR1 is LGHNA, CDR2 YSLEER. The CDR3 is 16 amino acids. Trimming stripped 1 base from V and 1 base from J, with 11 bases between. CDR3: CASSQAWSGSNQPQHF. Written as DNA, the CDR3 is TGCGCCAGCAGCCAAGCTTGGTCGGGAAGCAATCAGCCCCAGCATTTT.

This clone was counted only a few times. The rearrangement links TRBV6-5 to TRBJ2-7; maybe TRBD1 (6 bases). This CDR3 region has 14 residues. Trimming cost V 6 bases and J 7 bases, with 19 bases left between them. Per germline, CDR1 MNHEY and CDR2 SVGAGI. CDR3 in DNA: TGTGCCAGCAGCCAAACAGGGCCCACGGGGGAGCAGTACTTC. Its protein is CASSQTGPTGEQYF.

The chain uses TRBV2 and TRBJ1-1; D is ambiguous. The CDR3 consists of 12 residues. V was cut by 6 bases and J by 5 bases, with 10 bases left in between. Germline CDR1 is SNHLY and CDR2 is FYNNEI. The CDR3 reads CASRTGGTEAFF. The CDR3 coding sequence is TGTGCCAGCAGAACCGGAGGGACTGAAGCTTTCTTT. The entire variable domain, with the rest obtained from reference TRBV2 and TRBJ1-1, is as follows: EPEVTQTPSHQVTQMGQEVILRCVPISNHLYFYWYRQILGQKVEFLVSFYNNEISEKSEIFDDQFSVERPDGSNFTLKIRSTKLEDSAMYFCASRTGGTEAFFGQGTRLTVV.

The chain is built from TRBV25-1 and TRBJ2-4; D is perhaps TRBD1 or TRBD2 (5 bases each). Deletions cut 5 bases from V and 5 bases from J, with 13 bases between. The CDR3 length is 14 residues. In germline, CDR1 is MGHDK, CDR2 SYGVNS. CDR3 residues: CASSTGTGENIQYF. CDR3 nucleotides: TGTGCCAGCAGTACGGGGACGGGCGAAAACATTCAGTACTTC.

Worth noting for this clone: One end of the junction fails to match germline, which may point to a read error. The chain uses TRBV30 and TRBJ1-4; no clear D gene. CDR3 length: 13 residues. CDR1 is GTSNPN, CDR2 SVGIG, per germline (reference sequence). In nucleotides, the CDR3 is TGCGCCTGGAGTTCGAACTATAATGAAAAACTGTTTTTT. Translating it yields CAWSSNYNEKLFF.

The chain joins TRBV6-5 to TRBJ1-3; D unclear. CDR3 length equals 12 residues. Trimming removed 6 bases at V and 3 bases at J, with 6 bases between. The germline CDR1 and CDR2 sequences are MNHEY and SVGAGI. CDR3 in amino acids: CASRSGGNTIYF. The CDR3 DNA sequence: TGTGCCAGCAGAAGCGGTGGAAACACCATATATTTT.

This clone was observed a few times. The V call is TRBV6-1, the J call TRBJ1-1; perhaps TRBD1 as D (5 bases). Trimming pared 8 bases from V and 4 bases from J, leaving 17 bases between. This CDR3 is 14 amino acids long. In germline, CDR1 is MNHNS, CDR2 SASEGT. The CDR3 loop is CASDVVRGGTEAFF. As DNA, the CDR3 is TGTGCCAGCGATGTCGTCCGGGGCGGCACTGAAGCTTTCTTT.

This clone was observed a few times. Since no conserved phenylalanine or tryptophan closes the CDR3, a read error is the likely cause. The chain carries TRBV19 and TRBJ1-1; 10 bases agree with TRBD1. Losses at the gene ends were 9 bases for V and 6 bases for J; bases not matched to a gene: 16. CDR1 is LNHDA, CDR2 SQIVND, per germline (reference sequence). The CDR3 spans 16 residues. Here the CDR3 reads CASQYDRGLQGAEAFL. The CDR3 nucleotides are TGTGCCAGCCAGTATGACAGGGGGCTTCAGGGGGCTGAAGCTTTCCTT.